Following are 20 T cell receptor beta chains from one sample sequenced in a study of CD8 T cells in ankylosing spondylitis. The antigens of these receptors remain unknown. Study findings and constraints: Eight highly homologous variants made up a TCR beta motif, and this motif appeared characteristic of ankylosing spondylitis blood.

MiXCR, run by TCRdb on the 5' RACE reads, gives a single entry per CDR3 protein. The sample lists hundreds of thousands of distinct CDR3 sequences, roughly 27% seen once, with approximately 1% in the top ten. The source material was blood, either unsorted or a sorted T cell fraction (not recorded which). The receptors shown here come from a male donor with ankylosing spondylitis.

This clonotype has more than one count but fewer than ten. The V call is TRBV12-3 or TRBV12-4, the J call TRBJ2-2; D perhaps matches TRBD1 (6 bases). The V end was cut by 1 base, the J end by 4 bases, with 13 bases between. The CDR3 extends over 16 amino acids. The CDR3: CASSLGTVAVTGELFF. For the CDR3, the DNA is TGTGCCAGCAGTTTAGGGACAGTCGCGGTCACCGGGGAGCTGTTTTTT.

This clonotype has just a few counts. V gene TRBV4-2 combines with J gene TRBJ2-1; 7 bases are a match to TRBD1. CDR1 and CDR2 from the germline V gene are LGHNA and YNFKEQ. The CDR3 runs 18 residues. J gave up 3 bases and V 3 bases, and 14 bases lay outside the gene matches. CDR3 protein: CASSHVTRDSLFYNEQFF. CDR3 bases: TGTGCCAGCAGCCATGTTACCCGGGACAGCCTTTTCTACAATGAGCAGTTCTTC.

This clonotype was seen a few times. This chain joins TRBV5-1 and TRBJ1-1; 7 nucleotides match TRBD1. The CDR3 is 13 amino acids. CDR1 is SGHRS and CDR2 is YFSETQ in the germline V gene. Trimming removed 6 bases from V and 5 bases from J; junction bases left unmatched: 7. The CDR3 region is CASTIQGQTEAFF. In DNA form, the CDR3 reads TGCGCCAGCACCATACAGGGGCAGACTGAAGCTTTCTTT.

The chain employs TRBV12-3 or TRBV12-4 and TRBJ2-1; 10 bases fit TRBD1. The CDR3 has 15 residues. The V and J ends lost 5 bases and 8 bases, in that order; junction bases with no gene match: 9. The CDR3 nucleotides are TGTGCCAGCAGTACGGACAGGGGGTATAGCGATGAGCAGTTCTTC. It is translated as CASSTDRGYSDEQFF.

The genes are TRBV6-1 and TRBJ1-1; D is undetermined. Trimming took 6 bases from V and 0 from J, leaving 11 bases between them. CDR1 MNHNS and CDR2 SASEGT come from the germline V gene. CDR3 length: 14 residues. CDR3 in DNA: TGTGCCAGCAGCAAAACACGATTGAACACTGAAGCTTTCTTT. This translates into CASSKTRLNTEAFF.

This clonotype has a handful of counts. The chain carries TRBV3-1 and TRBJ1-4; no firm D call. The CDR3 covers 16 residues. Trimming shortened V by 1 base and J by 12 bases, and 21 bases separated the two germline ends. The V gene's germline CDR1 is LGHDT and CDR2 YNNKEL (reference sequence). The CDR3 DNA reads as TGTGCCAGCAGCCAAGGTCTGGGAGGAGGGATGAGTCAACTGTTTTTT. Residues: CASSQGLGGGMSQLFF.

The chain employs TRBV18 and TRBJ2-4; 9 positions match TRBD2. This CDR3 is 17 amino acids long. Germline V gene sequence: CDR1 KGHSH, CDR2 LQKENI. V dropped 2 bases and J dropped 5; count of bases not matched to a gene: 10. For the CDR3, the DNA is TGTGCCAGCTCACCAACGTATAGCGGGAGTACCCAAAACATTCAGTACTTC. Amino acid sequence: CASSPTYSGSTQNIQYF.

This clonotype was seen a few times. This chain uses TRBV4-2 with TRBJ2-7; 9 nucleotides agree with TRBD2. This CDR3 is built from 15 residues. V lost 4 bases to trimming and J lost 1 base; unmatched junction nucleotides: 5. Germline CDR1 LGHNA, CDR2 YNFKEQ. CDR3 DNA: TGTGCCAGCAGCCCCCGCGGACTAGCGTCCTACGAGCAGTACTTC. Translated: CASSPRGLASYEQYF.

This clonotype occurred many times. V is TRBV20-1 and J is TRBJ2-4, with D uncertain. The CDR3 totals 13 residues. CDR1 and CDR2 (germline): DFQATT, SNEGSKA (reference sequence). Trimming took 3 bases from V and 2 from J, leaving 8 bases between them. The CDR3 loop reads CSASWPPKNIQYF. The CDR3 coding sequence is TGCAGTGCTAGTTGGCCTCCCAAAAACATTCAGTACTTC.

The V call is TRBV10-3, the J call TRBJ2-1; tentative D call: TRBD2 (6 bases). The length of the CDR3 is 14 residues. V was shortened by 4 bases and J by 8 bases, with 15 bases between the two germline ends. The germline CDR1 and CDR2 sequences are ENHRY and SYGVKD. CDR3 DNA sequence: TGTGCCATCAGTGGGATTAGCGGTTTCGATGAGCAGTTCTTC. Its translation: CAISGISGFDEQFF.

This chain connects TRBV7-9 to TRBJ2-2; D is ambiguous. CDR1 is SEHNR, CDR2 FQNEAQ, per germline (reference sequence). V was cut by 2 bases and J by 3 bases, with 7 bases left in between. There are 14 residues in the CDR3. The CDR3 region is CASSLLAYTGELFF. Written as DNA, the CDR3 is TGTGCCAGCAGCTTACTCGCCTACACCGGGGAGCTGTTTTTT.

The rearrangement uses TRBV2 and TRBJ1-1, with D maybe TRBD1 (6 bases). Trimming took 9 bases from V and 0 from J, leaving 17 bases between them. This CDR3 spans 15 amino acids. The germline V gene has CDR1 SNHLY and CDR2 FYNNEI. CDR3 region: CASQQRGALNTEAFF. The CDR3 DNA follows: TGTGCCAGTCAACAAAGGGGGGCGTTGAACACTGAAGCTTTCTTT.

This clonotype was picked up a small number of times. The chain is built from TRBV12-3 or TRBV12-4 and TRBJ2-4; D is perhaps TRBD1 (6 bases). The V and J ends lost 2 bases and 7 bases respectively, with 12 bases between them. The CDR3 consists of 14 residues. As DNA, the CDR3 is TGTGCCAGCAGTTTACGCAGGGGTGGGAACATTCAGTACTTC. It yields the protein CASSLRRGGNIQYF.

V usage is TRBV5-6 and J usage is TRBJ2-1; 7 bases line up with TRBD1. This CDR3 is 17 amino acids long. Germline trimming cut 2 bases from V and 1 base from J; bases unmatched to any gene: 9. Germline V gene data show CDR1 as SGHDT and CDR2 as YYEEEE. CDR3 nucleotides: TGTGCCAGCAGCTTTACAGGGGCCTATGGGTCCTACAATGAGCAGTTCTTC. This gives the protein CASSFTGAYGSYNEQFF. Supplemented by reference TRBV5-6 and TRBJ2-1, the full variable domain reads DAGVTQSPTHLIKTRGQQVTLRCSPKSGHDTVSWYQQALGQGPQFIFQYYEEEERQRGNFPDRFSGHQFPNYSSELNVNALLLGDSALYLCASSFTGAYGSYNEQFFGPGTRLTVL.

V and J are TRBV4-1 and TRBJ2-7, with 11 bases lining up with TRBD2. With 0 bases clipped from V and 2 bases from J, the junction kept 9 bases outside the gene matches. Germline CDR1 reads MGHRA; CDR2 reads YSYEKL. The CDR3 loop spans 18 amino acids. CDR3 bases: TGCGCCAGCAGCCAAGATGAAGGGCTAGCGGGAGGAACCTACGAGCAGTACGTC. This encodes CASSQDEGLAGGTYEQYV.

This clonotype was observed a few times. The chain uses TRBV5-1 and TRBJ2-1; 14 nucleotides match TRBD2. The CDR3 length is 18 residues. Trimming took 1 base from V and 2 from J; bases not matched to a gene: 5. CDR1 and CDR2 from the germline V gene are SGHRS and YFSETQ. The CDR3 DNA reads TGCGCCAGCAGCTTGTCGGGGACTAGCGGGAGCCCCTACAATGAGCAGTTCTTC. Encoded protein: CASSLSGTSGSPYNEQFF.

The chain uses TRBV7-2 and TRBJ2-1; TRBD2 aligns across 9 bases. There are 15 residues in the CDR3. The V segment lost 5 bases and the J segment 4 bases; nucleotides outside the gene matches: 6. Germline-derived CDR1 and CDR2 are SGHTA and FQGNSA. The CDR3 DNA is TGTGCCAGCAGCCCCTCTAGCGGGGCATACAATGAGCAGTTCTTC. Amino acids: CASSPSSGAYNEQFF.

The chain links TRBV9 to TRBJ1-5; 10 bases are a match to TRBD1. J lost 6 bases, V lost 0 bases, and 15 bases had no gene match. CDR1 and CDR2 (germline): SGDLS, YYNGEE. CDR3 length equals 19 residues. The CDR3 DNA reads TGTGCCAGCAGCGTAGAGGTCTGGAGACAGGGGGCACTATGTCAGCCCCAGCATTTT. Translating gives CASSVEVWRQGALCQPQHF.

V usage is TRBV27 and J usage is TRBJ2-7; 9 bases agree with TRBD2. The junction had 15 bases not matched to a gene; V was cut back by 9 bases and J by 6 bases. Germline assignment: CDR1 MNHEY and CDR2 SMNVEV (reference sequence). The CDR3 totals 15 residues. The CDR3 DNA follows: TGTGCCAGTTCGCTGGCGGGAGGGCCGGGGTTCGAGCAGTACTTC. Translation: CASSLAGGPGFEQYF.

The chain is built from TRBV12-3 or TRBV12-4 and TRBJ1-5, with D hard to call. V was trimmed by 8 bases and J by 4 bases, leaving 12 bases between them. This CDR3 has 13 residues. The DNA for the CDR3 is TGTGCCAGCGGGCAAGAGGTAAATCAGCCCCAGCATTTT. Translation: CASGQEVNQPQHF.